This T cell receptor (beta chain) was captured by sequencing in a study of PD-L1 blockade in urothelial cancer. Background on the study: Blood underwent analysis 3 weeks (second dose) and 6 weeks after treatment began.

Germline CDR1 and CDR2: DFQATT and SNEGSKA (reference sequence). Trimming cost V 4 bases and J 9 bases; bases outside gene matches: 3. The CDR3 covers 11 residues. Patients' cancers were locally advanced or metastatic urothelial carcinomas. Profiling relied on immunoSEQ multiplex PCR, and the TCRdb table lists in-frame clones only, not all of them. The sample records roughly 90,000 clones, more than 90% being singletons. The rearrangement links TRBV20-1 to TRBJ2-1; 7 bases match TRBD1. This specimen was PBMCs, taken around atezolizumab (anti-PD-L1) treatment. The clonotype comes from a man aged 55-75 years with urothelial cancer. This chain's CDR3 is CSANTGVEQFF. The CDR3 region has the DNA TGCAGTGCTAATACAGGGGTTGAGCAGTTCTTC.